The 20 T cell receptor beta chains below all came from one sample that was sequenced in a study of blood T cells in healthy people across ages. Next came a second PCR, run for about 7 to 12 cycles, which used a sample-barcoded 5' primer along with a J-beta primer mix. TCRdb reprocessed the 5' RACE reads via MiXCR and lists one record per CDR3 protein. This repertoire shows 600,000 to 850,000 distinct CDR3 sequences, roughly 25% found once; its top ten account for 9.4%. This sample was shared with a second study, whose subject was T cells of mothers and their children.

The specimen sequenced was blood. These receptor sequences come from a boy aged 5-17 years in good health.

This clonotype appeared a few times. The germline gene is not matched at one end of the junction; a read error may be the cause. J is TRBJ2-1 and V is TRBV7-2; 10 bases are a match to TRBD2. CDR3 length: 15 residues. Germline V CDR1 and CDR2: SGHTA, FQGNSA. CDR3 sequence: CASSSPSGSIDEQFF. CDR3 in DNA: TGTGCCAGCAGCTCGCCTAGCGGGAGTATCGATGAACAGTTCTTC.

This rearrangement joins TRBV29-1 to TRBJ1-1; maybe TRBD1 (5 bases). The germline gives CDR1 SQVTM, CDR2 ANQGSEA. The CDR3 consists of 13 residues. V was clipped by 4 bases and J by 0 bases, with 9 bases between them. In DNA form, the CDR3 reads TGCAGCGTTGTCGGGGCCATGAACACTGAAGCTTTCTTT. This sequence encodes CSVVGAMNTEAFF.

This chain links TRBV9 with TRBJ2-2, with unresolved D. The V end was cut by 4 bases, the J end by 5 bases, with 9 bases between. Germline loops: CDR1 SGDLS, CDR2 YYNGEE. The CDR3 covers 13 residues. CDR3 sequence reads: CASSFTDTGELFF. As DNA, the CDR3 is TGTGCCAGCAGCTTTACAGATACCGGGGAGCTGTTTTTT.

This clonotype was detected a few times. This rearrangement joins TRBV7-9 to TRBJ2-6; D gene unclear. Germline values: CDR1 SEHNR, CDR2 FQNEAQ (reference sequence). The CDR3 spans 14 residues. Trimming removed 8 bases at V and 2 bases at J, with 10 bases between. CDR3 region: CASPLGPGANVLTF. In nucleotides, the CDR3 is TGTGCCAGCCCCCTCGGGCCTGGGGCCAACGTCCTGACTTTC.

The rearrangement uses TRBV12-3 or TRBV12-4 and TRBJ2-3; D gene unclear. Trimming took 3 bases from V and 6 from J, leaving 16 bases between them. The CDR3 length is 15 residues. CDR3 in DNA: TGTGCCAGCAGTTTGTTCGGACGTTCTTTGGATACGCAGTATTTT. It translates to CASSLFGRSLDTQYF.

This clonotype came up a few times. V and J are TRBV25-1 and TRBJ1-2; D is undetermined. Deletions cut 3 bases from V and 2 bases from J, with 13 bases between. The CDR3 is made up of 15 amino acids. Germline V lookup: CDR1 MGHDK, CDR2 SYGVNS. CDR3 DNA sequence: TGTGCCAGCAGTGACTTTTCGGGCGTCAACTATGGCTACACCTTC. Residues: CASSDFSGVNYGYTF.

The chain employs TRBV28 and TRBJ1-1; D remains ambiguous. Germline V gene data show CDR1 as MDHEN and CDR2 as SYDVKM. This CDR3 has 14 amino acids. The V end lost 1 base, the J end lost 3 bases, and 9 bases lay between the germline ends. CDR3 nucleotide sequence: TGTGCCAGCAGTTTATTCGCGTCGGACACTGAAGCTTTCTTT. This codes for CASSLFASDTEAFF. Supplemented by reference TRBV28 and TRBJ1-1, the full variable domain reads DVKVTQSSRYLVKRTGEKVFLECVQDMDHENMFWYRQDPGLGLRLIYFSYDVKMKEKGDIPEGYSVSREKKERFSLILESASTNQTSMYLCASSLFASDTEAFFGQGTRLTVV.

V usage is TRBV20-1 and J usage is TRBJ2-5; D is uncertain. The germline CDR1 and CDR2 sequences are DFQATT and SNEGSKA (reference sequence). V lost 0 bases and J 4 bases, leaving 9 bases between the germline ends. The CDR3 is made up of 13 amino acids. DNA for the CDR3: TGCAGTGCTAGAGAATCAGGTCCAGAGACCCAGTACTTC. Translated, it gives CSARESGPETQYF.

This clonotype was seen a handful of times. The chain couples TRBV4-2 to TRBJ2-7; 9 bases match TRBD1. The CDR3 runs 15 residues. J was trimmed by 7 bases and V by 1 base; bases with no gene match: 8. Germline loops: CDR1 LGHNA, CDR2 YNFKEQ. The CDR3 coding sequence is TGTGCCAGCAGCCAAGGGACAGGGGCCTTGGGAGAGCAGTACTTC. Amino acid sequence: CASSQGTGALGEQYF.

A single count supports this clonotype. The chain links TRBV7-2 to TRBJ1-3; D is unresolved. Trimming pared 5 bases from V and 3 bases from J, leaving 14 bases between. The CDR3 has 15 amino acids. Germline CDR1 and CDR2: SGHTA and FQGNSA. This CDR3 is CASSTRRASGNTIYF. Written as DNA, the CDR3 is TGTGCCAGCAGCACACGGAGGGCCAGTGGAAACACCATATATTTT.

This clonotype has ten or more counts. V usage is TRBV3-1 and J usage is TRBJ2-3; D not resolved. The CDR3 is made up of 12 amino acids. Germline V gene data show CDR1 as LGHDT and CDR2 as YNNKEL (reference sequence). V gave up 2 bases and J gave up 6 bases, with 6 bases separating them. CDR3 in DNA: TGTGCCAGCAGCCAATTAGGTGATACGCAGTATTTT. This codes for CASSQLGDTQYF.

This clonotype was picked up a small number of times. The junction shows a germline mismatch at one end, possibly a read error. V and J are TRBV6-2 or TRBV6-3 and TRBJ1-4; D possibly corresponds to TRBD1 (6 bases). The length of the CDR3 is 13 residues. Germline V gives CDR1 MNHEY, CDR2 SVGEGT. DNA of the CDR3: TGTGCCAGCTACGAACAGGGAGGAGAAAAACCGTTTTTT. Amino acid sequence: CASYEQGGEKPFF.

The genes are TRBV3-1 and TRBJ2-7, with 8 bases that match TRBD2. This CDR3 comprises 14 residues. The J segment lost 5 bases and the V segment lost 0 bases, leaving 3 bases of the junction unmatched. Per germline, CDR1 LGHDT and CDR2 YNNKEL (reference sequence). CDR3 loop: CASSQEGTRNEQYF. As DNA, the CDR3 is TGTGCCAGCAGCCAAGAAGGGACTAGGAACGAGCAGTACTTC.

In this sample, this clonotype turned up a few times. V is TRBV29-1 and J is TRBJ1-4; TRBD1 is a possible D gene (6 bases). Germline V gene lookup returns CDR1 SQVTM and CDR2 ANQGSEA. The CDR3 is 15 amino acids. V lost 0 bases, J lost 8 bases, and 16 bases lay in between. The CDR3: CSVEEPGAAREKLFF. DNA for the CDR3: TGCAGCGTTGAAGAGCCAGGGGCCGCTCGGGAAAAACTGTTTTTT.

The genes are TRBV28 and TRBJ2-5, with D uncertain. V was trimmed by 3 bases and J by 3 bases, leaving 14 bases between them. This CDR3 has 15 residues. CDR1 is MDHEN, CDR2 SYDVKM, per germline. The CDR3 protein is CASSFPIGGEETQYF. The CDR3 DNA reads TGTGCCAGCAGTTTCCCCATCGGCGGAGAAGAGACCCAGTACTTC. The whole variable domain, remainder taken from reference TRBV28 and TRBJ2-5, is DVKVTQSSRYLVKRTGEKVFLECVQDMDHENMFWYRQDPGLGLRLIYFSYDVKMKEKGDIPEGYSVSREKKERFSLILESASTNQTSMYLCASSFPIGGEETQYFGPGTRLLVL.

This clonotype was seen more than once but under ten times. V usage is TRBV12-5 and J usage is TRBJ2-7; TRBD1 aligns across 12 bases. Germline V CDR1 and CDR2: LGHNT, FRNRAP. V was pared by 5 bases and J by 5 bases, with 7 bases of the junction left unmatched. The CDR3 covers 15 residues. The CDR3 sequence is CASGPGTGGGDEQYF. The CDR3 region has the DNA TGTGCTAGTGGTCCCGGGACAGGGGGCGGCGACGAGCAGTACTTC.

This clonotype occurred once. The CDR3 DNA reads as TGTGCCAGCAGCTTAGGAATATTAGAGACCCAGTACTTC. Encoded protein: CASSLGILETQYF. The chain joins TRBV7-2 to TRBJ2-5; D gene ambiguous. This CDR3 is built from 13 residues. From germline, CDR1 is SGHTA and CDR2 FQGNSA. V was pared by 1 base and J by 4 bases, with 7 bases between.

The DNA for the CDR3 is TGTGCCAGCCTTACTAGCGGGAGTGGCAATGAGCAGTTCTTC. Translation gives CASLTSGSGNEQFF. The rearrangement links TRBV2 to TRBJ2-1, with 11 positions matching TRBD2. This CDR3 contains 14 residues. J gave up 6 bases and V 8 bases, and 6 bases lay outside the gene matches. CDR1 is SNHLY and CDR2 is FYNNEI in the germline V gene.

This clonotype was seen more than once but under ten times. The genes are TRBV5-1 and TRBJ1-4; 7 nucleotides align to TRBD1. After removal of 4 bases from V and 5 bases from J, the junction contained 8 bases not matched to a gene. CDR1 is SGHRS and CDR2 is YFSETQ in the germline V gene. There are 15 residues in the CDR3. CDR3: CASSPWTGPNEKLFF. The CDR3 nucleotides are TGCGCCAGCAGCCCGTGGACAGGACCGAATGAAAAACTGTTTTTT. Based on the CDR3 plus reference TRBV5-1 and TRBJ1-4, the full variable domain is KAGVTQTPRYLIKTRGQQVTLSCSPISGHRSVSWYQQTPGQGLQFLFEYFSETQRNKGNFPGRFSGRQFSNSRSEMNVSTLELGDSALYLCASSPWTGPNEKLFFGSGTQLSVL.

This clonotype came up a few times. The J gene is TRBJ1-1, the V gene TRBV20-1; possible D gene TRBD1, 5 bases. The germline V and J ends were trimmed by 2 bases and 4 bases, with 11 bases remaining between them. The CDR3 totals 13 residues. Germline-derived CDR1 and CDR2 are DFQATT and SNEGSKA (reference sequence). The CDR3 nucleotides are TGCAGTGCTAGACTTCAGGACATCACTGAAGCTTTCTTT. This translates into CSARLQDITEAFF.